This TCR beta chain stems from a study of early stage breast cancer tumors. Study at large: Most invasive tumors, twelve of 16, were ER+/PR+/HER2-. The study's findings and limits: Tumor and normal breast were distinguished via blood comparison in about 90% of the 16 patients.

This clone was recorded a few times. No antigen is known for it. Clones were sequenced by immunoSEQ multiplex PCR, and TCRdb holds only the in-frame ones, with some missing. Of some 28,000 clones in the sample, around three quarters were seen once. Sequencing input: blood. This TCR was recovered from a person aged 55 to 69 with breast cancer.

CDR3 DNA: TGTGCCAGCTCCCCGGCCGGCGACTCACACTATGGCTACACCTTC. It translates to CASSPAGDSHYGYTF. V usage is TRBV27 and J usage is TRBJ1-2, with unresolved D. Trimming cost V 8 bases and J 3 bases, with 19 bases left between them. Germline V gives CDR1 MNHEY, CDR2 SMNVEV (reference sequence). CDR3 length: 15 residues.